The 30 T cell receptor beta chains listed next were all sequenced from one sample in a study of T-cell reconstitution after alpha-beta-depleted transplantation in children (dated by TCRdb to the mid-2010s). Library preparation employed PCR. Sequencing took place on an Illumina HiSeq 2500. To normalize quantification of the TCRbeta repertoire, the TCR libraries were built with molecular barcoding that relied on unique molecular identifiers. The public reads were quality trimmed at Q25 with fastp and then assembled into clones with MiXCR by TCRdb, keeping productive beta chains. Rows are combined by CDR3 protein, so each entry shows the most common genes and DNA. The sample records about 610,000 distinct CDR3 sequences, under 12% of which are singletons. The ten largest clones capture 4% of the sample. This sample comprised PBMCs from the stem cell graft donor, obtained from the stem cell graft. The origin of the receptors is a human donor who donated a stem cell graft to a child with acute myeloid leukemia.

This clonotype was seen more than once but under ten times. V gene TRBV14 combines with J gene TRBJ2-1; TRBD1 agrees at 10 bases. The CDR3 extends over 19 amino acids. Looked up from germline, CDR1 is SGHDN and CDR2 is FVKESK. V shed 1 base and J 2 bases; nucleotides not matched to a gene: 11. The CDR3 protein is CASSQAPGQGKFPYNEQFF. In nucleotides, the CDR3 is TGTGCCAGCAGCCAAGCCCCGGGACAGGGGAAGTTTCCCTACAATGAGCAGTTCTTC.

The sample holds many counts of this clonotype. V gene TRBV7-2 combines with J gene TRBJ2-1, with no clear D. The CDR3 is made up of 15 amino acids. Trimming took off 0 bases at V and 0 bases at J, with 6 bases between the two ends. In germline, CDR1 is SGHTA, CDR2 FQGNSA. The CDR3 region is CASSLAVPSYNEQFF. CDR3 sequence (DNA): TGTGCCAGCAGCTTAGCAGTCCCCTCCTACAATGAGCAGTTCTTC. Full variable domain (rest looked up from reference TRBV7-2 and TRBJ2-1): GAGVSQSPSNKVTEKGKDVELRCDPISGHTALYWYRQSLGQGLEFLIYFQGNSAPDKSGLPSDRFSAERTGGSVSTLTIQRTQQEDSAVYLCASSLAVPSYNEQFFGPGTRLTVL.

This clonotype has only a few counts. The rearrangement joins TRBV30 to TRBJ2-2, with no clear D. The germline gives CDR1 GTSNPN, CDR2 SVGIG (reference sequence). Between the trimmed V and J ends, which lost 4 bases and 2 bases, there was a span of 5 bases. CDR3 length: 12 residues. The chain's CDR3 is CAWTPNTGELFF. The CDR3 coding sequence is TGTGCCTGGACTCCTAACACCGGGGAGCTGTTTTTT.

This clonotype occurred many times. The V and J genes are TRBV6-5 and TRBJ2-7; 7 bases are shared with TRBD2. This CDR3 is 15 amino acids long. Trimming removed 0 bases from V and 5 bases from J; junction bases left unmatched: 7. Germline V gene lookup returns CDR1 MNHEY and CDR2 SVGAGI. The CDR3 DNA sequence: TGTGCCAGCAGTTACTCCCAGGCGGGAGCCCACGAGCAGTACTTC. Residues: CASSYSQAGAHEQYF.

This clonotype occurred many times. The V gene is TRBV20-1, the J gene TRBJ2-6; 7 bases are shared with TRBD2. The CDR3 has 18 residues. Germline loops: CDR1 DFQATT, CDR2 SNEGSKA (reference sequence). The V segment lost 1 base and the J segment 1 base; nucleotides outside the gene matches: 10. The CDR3 DNA reads TGCAGTGCTAGAGCATCGGGGAGGGATAGTTCTGGGGCCAACGTCCTGACTTTC. This sequence encodes CSARASGRDSSGANVLTF.

This clonotype occurred a few times. The chain couples TRBV7-8 to TRBJ2-7, with 14 bases identical to TRBD2. CDR1 and CDR2 (germline): SGHVS, FQNEAQ. J was trimmed by 4 bases and V by 5 bases; bases with no gene match: 10. CDR3 length: 17 amino acids. CDR3 coding DNA: TGTGCCAGCAGCACCCACCGGACTAGCGGGAGGAGGTACGAGCAGTACTTC. This encodes CASSTHRTSGRRYEQYF.

This clonotype occurred many times. The rearrangement joins TRBV4-3 to TRBJ2-3; TRBD2 matches at 9 bases. In germline, CDR1 is LGHNA, CDR2 YSLEER. J lost 1 base, V lost 4 bases, and 18 bases had no gene match. The CDR3 totals 20 residues. CDR3 sequence (DNA): TGCGCCAGCAGCCTTCCCAACTTTTGCGGGAGGGCCGGGGGCACAGATACGCAGTATTTT. Its protein product is CASSLPNFCGRAGGTDTQYF.

This clonotype was seen repeatedly, ten times or more. The chain links TRBV4-1 to TRBJ2-7; the match to TRBD1 covers 7 bases. The CDR3 spans 15 residues. Germline-derived CDR1 and CDR2 are MGHRA and YSYEKL. V gave up 3 bases and J gave up 0 bases; unmatched junction bases: 5. The CDR3 is CASSHPGTASYEQYF. The CDR3 DNA reads as TGCGCCAGCAGCCACCCCGGGACAGCCTCCTACGAGCAGTACTTC.

This clonotype was counted only a few times. The J gene is TRBJ2-1, the V gene TRBV9; 16 nucleotides line up with TRBD2. CDR3 size: 18 residues. The V segment lost 3 bases and the J segment 4 bases; nucleotides outside the gene matches: 7. CDR1 SGDLS and CDR2 YYNGEE come from the germline V gene. CDR3 nucleotides: TGTGCCAGCAGCGACCCGGGACTAGCGGGAGGGCCGTACAATGAGCAGTTCTTC. This translates into CASSDPGLAGGPYNEQFF.

The chain is built from TRBV2 and TRBJ2-2; D unclear. CDR3 length: 14 residues. CDR1 and CDR2 from the germline V gene are SNHLY and FYNNEI. The ends were cut back, 8 bases at V and 2 bases at J, with 12 bases in the middle. The CDR3 here is CASGQDLNTGELFF. For the CDR3, the DNA is TGTGCCAGCGGTCAGGACCTAAACACCGGGGAGCTGTTTTTT.

This clonotype was observed many times. The V and J genes are TRBV6-1 and TRBJ2-7; weak D call: TRBD1 (6 bases). This CDR3 has 13 amino acids. V shed 4 bases and J shed 7 bases, with 14 bases lying between them. CDR1 MNHNS and CDR2 SASEGT come from the germline V gene. The CDR3 coding sequence is TGTGCCAGCAGTGGACAGGTTCTGGGTGAGCAGTACTTC. Protein product: CASSGQVLGEQYF.

This clonotype was seen only a few times. The gene calls are TRBV29-1 and TRBJ1-4; D gene unclear. The CDR3 is 13 residues long. V was cut by 4 bases and J by 4 bases, with 10 bases left in between. Looked up from germline, CDR1 is SQVTM and CDR2 is ANQGSEA. The CDR3 is CSVALDRNEKLFF. CDR3 DNA sequence: TGCAGCGTTGCCCTGGACCGTAATGAAAAACTGTTTTTT. The whole variable domain, remainder taken from reference TRBV29-1 and TRBJ1-4, is SAVISQKPSRDICQRGTSLTIQCQVDSQVTMMFWYRQQPGQSLTLIATANQGSEATYESGFVIDKFPISRPNLTFSTLTVSNMSPEDSSIYLCSVALDRNEKLFFGSGTQLSVL.

This clonotype was seen ten or more times. The V and J genes are TRBV12-3 or TRBV12-4 and TRBJ1-6; TRBD1 matches at 10 bases. V was clipped by 5 bases and J by 7 bases; unmatched bases: 2. The CDR3 totals 14 residues. CDR3 amino acids: CASSMGQGNSPLHF. The CDR3 DNA reads as TGTGCCAGCAGTATGGGACAGGGGAATTCACCCCTCCACTTT.

This clonotype was picked up many times. V is TRBV29-1 and J is TRBJ1-5; 8 positions match TRBD1. From germline, CDR1 is SQVTM and CDR2 ANQGSEA. This CDR3 contains 13 residues. The V segment lost 6 bases and the J segment 6 bases; nucleotides outside the gene matches: 7. This chain's CDR3 is CSVGTGGGQPQHF. CDR3 nucleotide sequence: TGCAGCGTGGGTACAGGGGGGGGTCAGCCCCAGCATTTT.

The gene calls are TRBV24-1 and TRBJ2-3; D not certain. The CDR3 spans 13 residues. The germline V and J ends were trimmed by 4 bases and 4 bases, with 8 bases remaining between them. Germline V gene sequence: CDR1 KGHDR, CDR2 SFDVKD. Here the CDR3 DNA reads TGTGCCACCAGTGAAAGGATAGCAGATACGCAGTATTTT. Encoded protein: CATSERIADTQYF.

This clonotype was observed a few times. The V and J genes are TRBV10-3 and TRBJ2-4, with D perhaps TRBD1 (6 bases). The CDR3 loop spans 17 amino acids. Trimming removed 0 bases from V and 1 base from J, with 13 bases in between. Germline-derived CDR1 and CDR2 are ENHRY and SYGVKD. Here the CDR3 reads CAISESGPTGAKNIQYF. DNA for the CDR3: TGTGCCATCAGTGAGTCGGGCCCTACAGGGGCCAAAAACATTCAGTACTTC.

V usage is TRBV20-1 and J usage is TRBJ2-1; 8 bases map to TRBD1. J was trimmed by 0 bases and V by 2 bases; bases with no gene match: 6. The CDR3 totals 16 residues. The germline V gene has CDR1 DFQATT and CDR2 SNEGSKA (reference sequence). The CDR3 region is CSARPSGTGSYNEQFF. CDR3 nucleotides: TGCAGTGCTAGACCATCCGGGACAGGCTCCTACAATGAGCAGTTCTTC.

There are many counts of this clonotype. The chain employs TRBV6-2 or TRBV6-3 and TRBJ2-5; D gene ambiguous. Germline V gene sequence: CDR1 MNHEY, CDR2 SVGEGT. Trimming stripped 6 bases from V and 5 bases from J, with 7 bases between. The CDR3 runs to 11 residues. Here the CDR3 reads CASSPHETQYF. The CDR3 nucleotides are TGTGCCAGCAGCCCGCATGAGACCCAGTACTTC.

This clonotype was seen a few times. The chain recombines TRBV27 with TRBJ2-7; D not certain. The germline gives CDR1 MNHEY, CDR2 SMNVEV (reference sequence). CDR3 size: 14 residues. Trimming left V 6 bases short and J 6 bases short, with 18 bases between. Here the CDR3 reads CASSGPGPSGEQYF. In nucleotides, the CDR3 is TGTGCCAGCAGCGGCCCCGGGCCGTCTGGCGAGCAGTACTTC.

The table lists this clonotype with many counts. The V gene is TRBV20-1, the J gene TRBJ2-7; TRBD1 matches 7 bases. The CDR3 length is 15 residues. The V segment lost 3 bases and the J segment 3 bases; nucleotides outside the gene matches: 11. In germline, CDR1 is DFQATT, CDR2 SNEGSKA (reference sequence). For the CDR3, the DNA is TGCAGTGCTAGTTCACCCCGGGACAGCCTCTACGAGCAGTACTTC. Protein product: CSASSPRDSLYEQYF.

Many counts were recorded for this clonotype. The chain links TRBV4-2 to TRBJ1-2; tentative D call: TRBD1 (5 bases). CDR3 length: 12 residues. V shed 3 bases and J shed 8 bases, with 10 bases lying between them. Looked up from germline, CDR1 is LGHNA and CDR2 is YNFKEQ. The CDR3 region is CASSHGGLGYTF. The CDR3 nucleotides read TGTGCCAGCAGCCACGGGGGTTTGGGCTACACCTTC.

This clonotype was seen repeatedly, ten times or more. The J gene is TRBJ2-1, the V gene TRBV20-1; TRBD2 agrees at 13 bases. Trimming removed 5 bases from V and 7 bases from J; junction bases left unmatched: 5. CDR1 is DFQATT, CDR2 SNEGSKA, per germline (reference sequence). There are 14 residues in the CDR3. CDR3 nucleotides: TGCAGTGCTGGACTAGCGGGAGTTCGTAATGAGCAGTTCTTC. Encoded protein: CSAGLAGVRNEQFF.

The rearrangement uses TRBV27 and TRBJ2-1, with D possibly being TRBD1 (5 bases). The V end was cut by 6 bases, the J end by 8 bases, with 17 bases between. The CDR3 is 14 amino acids. CDR1 is MNHEY and CDR2 is SMNVEV in the germline V gene (reference sequence). CDR3 nucleotides: TGTGCCAGCAGGCCCTTAGGGGTCTCGGATGAGCAGTTCTTC. Translated, it gives CASRPLGVSDEQFF.

This clonotype appeared a few times. The chain has TRBV29-1 and TRBJ1-4; a possible D gene is TRBD1 (5 bases). The CDR3 covers 12 residues. Trimming shortened V by 5 bases and J by 5 bases, and 9 bases separated the two germline ends. CDR1 is SQVTM and CDR2 is ANQGSEA in the germline V gene. CDR3 amino acids: CSVLGPNEKLFF. The CDR3 DNA is TGCAGCGTTCTGGGACCAAATGAAAAACTGTTTTTT. The full variable domain, with the rest looked up from reference TRBV29-1 and TRBJ1-4, is SAVISQKPSRDICQRGTSLTIQCQVDSQVTMMFWYRQQPGQSLTLIATANQGSEATYESGFVIDKFPISRPNLTFSTLTVSNMSPEDSSIYLCSVLGPNEKLFFGSGTQLSVL.

This clonotype came up a few times. This sequence joins TRBV5-1 and TRBJ2-3; possible D gene TRBD2, 6 bases. CDR1 is SGHRS, CDR2 YFSETQ, per germline. The length of the CDR3 is 15 residues. V lost 0 bases, J lost 9 bases, and 17 bases lay in between. The CDR3 coding sequence is TGCGCCAGCAGCTTGGGAGCCGAAACACGGGGGACGCAGTATTTT. As protein: CASSLGAETRGTQYF.

V usage is TRBV10-3 and J usage is TRBJ2-4, with D possibly TRBD1 on 6 matching bases. Germline CDR1 is ENHRY and CDR2 is SYGVKD. This CDR3 contains 18 residues. The CDR3: CALRLHTPGTRAKNIQYF. In DNA form, the CDR3 reads TGTGCACTCCGCTTACATACACCGGGGACACGGGCCAAAAACATTCAGTACTTC.

This clonotype has just a few counts. The rearrangement links TRBV29-1 to TRBJ2-7; 11 bases are a match to TRBD1. V gave up 7 bases and J gave up 3 bases; unmatched junction bases: 11. In germline, CDR1 is SQVTM, CDR2 ANQGSEA. The CDR3 extends over 15 amino acids. CDR3 in amino acids: CSGTRGTGGYYEQYF. Here the CDR3 DNA reads TGCAGCGGCACGCGGGGGACAGGGGGTTACTACGAGCAGTACTTC.

This clonotype was picked up a small number of times. The V call is TRBV3-1, the J call TRBJ2-2; perhaps D is TRBD1 or TRBD2 (5 bases each). The germline gives CDR1 LGHDT, CDR2 YNNKEL (reference sequence). The CDR3 runs to 11 residues. The ends were cut back, 10 bases at V and 10 bases at J, with 13 bases in the middle. CDR3 loop: CATRDLAELFF. In DNA form, the CDR3 reads TGTGCCACCCGGGACCTGGCGGAGCTGTTTTTT.

This clonotype was seen only a few times. This chain uses TRBV4-2 with TRBJ1-2; 9 positions agree with TRBD1. The CDR3 has 16 residues. Unmatched junction bases numbered 7, after V lost 0 bases and J lost 5 bases. CDR1 and CDR2 from the germline V gene are LGHNA and YNFKEQ. CDR3 sequence reads: CASSQEGEGQGYGYTF. The CDR3 bases are TGTGCCAGCAGCCAAGAGGGGGAGGGACAGGGTTATGGCTACACCTTC.

This sequence joins TRBV7-8 and TRBJ2-5; 7 bases map to TRBD2. The V segment lost 6 bases and the J segment 1 base; nucleotides outside the gene matches: 11. The CDR3 loop spans 16 amino acids. The germline CDR1 and CDR2 sequences are SGHVS and FQNEAQ. The CDR3 DNA reads as TGTGCCAGCAGGGGGGGAAGCGGGGCCCTCCAAGAGACCCAGTACTTC. This sequence encodes CASRGGSGALQETQYF.